This T cell receptor (beta chain) was identified in a study of T cells after posttransplantation cyclophosphamide. Cyclophosphamide on days +3 and +4 followed busulfan-fludarabine conditioning and a marrow graft. This clone turned up a few times. Its specificity is unknown. Germline-derived CDR1 and CDR2 are SGHDT and YYEEEE. Losses at the gene ends were 4 bases for V and 10 bases for J; bases not matched to a gene: 10. The CDR3 spans 15 residues. The protocol was immunoSEQ multiplex PCR, while the TCRdb copy is restricted to in-frame clones and leaves out a portion. This table has under 5,000 clones, about two thirds appearing once. Findings and limits, study-wide: Donor CD8+ memory clones often dominated recipient blood repertoires at later times. Blood and skin or GI T cell repertoires showed limited TRB overlap. Recipient CMV seropositivity and CMV reactivation strongly tracked TRB clonality.

The source is a male patient between 60 and 69 years old who received an allogeneic stem cell transplant from an unrelated donor, was CMV-positive, and had acute GVHD only. Some of the T cells might come from the graft donor. The material was PBMCs, obtained 362 days after allogeneic stem cell transplant with posttransplant cyclophosphamide. The V gene is TRBV5-6, the J gene TRBJ2-4; 11 bases match TRBD2. CDR3 protein: CASSHRMASGGIQYF. The CDR3 DNA reads TGTGCCAGCAGCCATCGTATGGCTAGCGGGGGGATTCAGTACTTC. Together with reference TRBV5-6 and TRBJ2-4, the CDR3 gives the full variable domain: DAGVTQSPTHLIKTRGQQVTLRCSPKSGHDTVSWYQQALGQGPQFIFQYYEEEERQRGNFPDRFSGHQFPNYSSELNVNALLLGDSALYLCASSHRMASGGIQYFGAGTRLSVL.